One and the same sample provided the 12 T cell receptor beta chains below, sequenced in a study of blood T cell repertoires in COVID-19. Repertoires were generated with immunoSEQ multiplex PCR, while TCRdb's copy carries only in-frame clones and drops some. The sample lists about 200,000 clones, 89% occurring once. The sequenced material came from PBMCs or T cells enriched from blood (not recorded which). These receptors originate from a woman between 18 and 29 years old who had recovered from COVID-19.

The genes are TRBV2 and TRBJ2-5, with D possibly TRBD2 on 6 matching bases. V lost 6 bases to trimming and J lost 2 bases, with 16 bases between them. Germline CDR1 reads SNHLY; CDR2 reads FYNNEI. The CDR3 totals 15 residues. This CDR3 reads CASRLEGGRQETQYF. The CDR3 DNA reads as TGTGCCAGCAGGTTGGAGGGCGGCCGACAAGAGACCCAGTACTTC.

The chain uses TRBV24-1 and TRBJ1-5; TRBD1 matches 8 bases. V lost 3 bases to trimming and J lost 4 bases; unmatched junction nucleotides: 13. Germline assignment: CDR1 KGHDR and CDR2 SFDVKD. The CDR3 has 18 amino acids. Here the CDR3 reads CATSDTTTGDYSNQPQHF. CDR3 DNA: TGTGCCACCAGTGATACTACGACAGGGGACTATTCAAATCAGCCCCAGCATTTT.

This chain connects TRBV5-8 to TRBJ2-3, with TRBD2 matching 11 bases. The ends lost 2 bases at V and 4 bases at J; junction bases unmatched: 6. CDR3 length equals 16 residues. Per germline, CDR1 SGHTS and CDR2 YDEGEE. CDR3 sequence: CASSFYSGGASDTQYF. In DNA, the CDR3 is TGTGCCAGCAGCTTCTATAGCGGGGGGGCCTCAGATACGCAGTATTTT.

The V and J genes are TRBV10-3 and TRBJ2-5; the D gene is possibly TRBD1 (5 bases). The CDR3 loop spans 14 amino acids. The germline CDR1 and CDR2 sequences are ENHRY and SYGVKD. V was shortened by 2 bases and J by 7 bases, with 14 bases between the two germline ends. The DNA of the CDR3 is TGTGCCATCAGTGAGACAGGCCAAGAGACGACCCAGTACTTC. Protein sequence: CAISETGQETTQYF.

This sequence joins TRBV4-1 and TRBJ2-3, with D possibly being TRBD2 (6 bases). V lost 4 bases to trimming and J lost 4 bases, with 15 bases between them. The CDR3 contains 15 residues. CDR1 and CDR2 (germline): MGHRA, YSYEKL. The CDR3 DNA follows: TGCGCCAGCAGCCCATTGGGGGGAGTGGCAGATACGCAGTATTTT. It specifies CASSPLGGVADTQYF.

The V and J genes are TRBV28 and TRBJ1-3, with 7 bases that match TRBD1. Germline trimming cut 4 bases from V and 4 bases from J; bases unmatched to any gene: 4. Germline CDR1 reads MDHEN; CDR2 reads SYDVKM. This CDR3 is built from 14 residues. The CDR3 region has the DNA TGTGCCAGCAGTTCACAGGGGAGGGGAAACACCATATATTTT. It translates to CASSSQGRGNTIYF.

The CDR3 is CASSLQREQYF. The CDR3 DNA follows: TGTGCCAGCAGCCTCCAGAGGGAGCAGTACTTC. This chain links TRBV5-4 with TRBJ2-7; D remains ambiguous. Between the trimmed V and J ends, which lost 4 bases and 7 bases, there was a span of 9 bases. Germline lookup yields CDR1 SGHNT and CDR2 YYREEE (reference sequence). This CDR3 comprises 11 residues. The complete variable domain, with remaining parts taken from reference TRBV5-4 and TRBJ2-7, reads ETGVTQSPTHLIKTRGQQVTLRCSSQSGHNTVSWYQQALGQGPQFIFQYYREEENGRGNFPPRFSGLQFPNYSSELNVNALELDDSALYLCASSLQREQYFGPGTRLTVT.

This rearrangement joins TRBV5-8 to TRBJ1-5; no firm D call. V lost 2 bases to trimming and J lost 2 bases, with 11 bases between them. This CDR3 comprises 15 residues. Per the germline V gene, CDR1 is SGHTS and CDR2 is YDEGEE. The CDR3 sequence is CASSFRGYGNQPQHF. The CDR3 DNA sequence: TGTGCCAGCAGCTTTCGAGGTTATGGCAATCAGCCCCAGCATTTT.

The chain is built from TRBV5-1 and TRBJ1-6; 8 bases line up with TRBD1. J lost 6 bases, V lost 4 bases, and 3 bases had no gene match. Germline CDR1 SGHRS, CDR2 YFSETQ. The CDR3 sequence is 14 residues long. The CDR3 bases are TGCGCCAGCAGCCGGGACAGGATTAATTCACCCCTCCACTTT. Its protein product is CASSRDRINSPLHF.

The chain has TRBV27 and TRBJ2-1, with D possibly TRBD2 on 6 matching bases. Trimming took 5 bases from V and 4 from J, leaving 12 bases between them. Germline V CDR1 and CDR2: MNHEY, SMNVEV (reference sequence). The CDR3 is 14 residues long. The CDR3 region is CASSPMGGYNEQFF. DNA of the CDR3: TGTGCCAGCAGTCCCATGGGGGGTTACAATGAGCAGTTCTTC.

V is TRBV6-5 and J is TRBJ2-7; 9 bases line up with TRBD1. V dropped 11 bases and J dropped 4; count of bases not matched to a gene: 9. Germline CDR1 MNHEY, CDR2 SVGAGI. The CDR3 has 13 amino acids. This CDR3 reads CALSVTGGYEQYF. DNA of the CDR3: TGTGCCCTCTCCGTGACAGGGGGGTACGAGCAGTACTTC.

The chain uses TRBV2 and TRBJ1-5, with 10 bases lining up with TRBD1. CDR1 and CDR2 from the germline V gene are SNHLY and FYNNEI. Trimming cost V 6 bases and J 0 bases; bases outside gene matches: 5. The CDR3 length is 16 residues. CDR3 sequence: CASRRTGGNSNQPQHF. The CDR3 DNA reads as TGTGCCAGCAGAAGGACAGGGGGTAATAGCAATCAGCCCCAGCATTTT.